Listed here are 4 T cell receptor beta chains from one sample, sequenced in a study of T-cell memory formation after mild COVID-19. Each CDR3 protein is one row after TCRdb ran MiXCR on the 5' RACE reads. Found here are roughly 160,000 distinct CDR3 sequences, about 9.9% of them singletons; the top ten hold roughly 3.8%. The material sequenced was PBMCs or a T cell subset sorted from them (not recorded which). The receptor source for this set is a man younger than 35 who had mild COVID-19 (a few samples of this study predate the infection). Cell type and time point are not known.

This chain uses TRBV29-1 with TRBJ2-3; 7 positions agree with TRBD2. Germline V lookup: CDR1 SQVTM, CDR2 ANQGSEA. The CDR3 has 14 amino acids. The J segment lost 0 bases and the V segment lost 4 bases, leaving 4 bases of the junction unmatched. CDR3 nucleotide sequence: TGCAGCGTTGCCTGGGGGGGGAGCACAGATACGCAGTATTTT. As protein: CSVAWGGSTDTQYF.

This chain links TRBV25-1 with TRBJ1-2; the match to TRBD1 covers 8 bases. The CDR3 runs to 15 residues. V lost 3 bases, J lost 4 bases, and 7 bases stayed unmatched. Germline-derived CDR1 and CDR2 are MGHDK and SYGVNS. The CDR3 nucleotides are TGTGCCAGCAGTGACGGGACAGGCGTTTTCTATGGCTACACCTTC. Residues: CASSDGTGVFYGYTF.

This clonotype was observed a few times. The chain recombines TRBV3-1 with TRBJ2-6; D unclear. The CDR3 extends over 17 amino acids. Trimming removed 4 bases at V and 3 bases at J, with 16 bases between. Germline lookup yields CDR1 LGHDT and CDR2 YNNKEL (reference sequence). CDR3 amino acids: CASSPQSGWGGANVLTF. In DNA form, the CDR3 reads TGTGCCAGCAGCCCCCAGTCAGGCTGGGGTGGGGCCAACGTCCTGACTTTC.

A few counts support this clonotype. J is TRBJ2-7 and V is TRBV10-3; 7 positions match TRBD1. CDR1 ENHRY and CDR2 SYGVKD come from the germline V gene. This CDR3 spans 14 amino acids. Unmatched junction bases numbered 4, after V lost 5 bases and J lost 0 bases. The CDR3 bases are TGTGCCATCAGTTGGACAGGCAGCTCCTACGAGCAGTACTTC. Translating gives CAISWTGSSYEQYF.